This TCR beta chain came from a study of T cell responses to AZD1222 COVID-19 vaccine. Germline-derived CDR1 and CDR2 are LNHDA and SQIVND (reference sequence). Trimming removed 1 base from V and 10 bases from J, with 8 bases in between. This CDR3 is built from 13 residues. Generated by immunoSEQ multiplex PCR, the TCRdb table keeps only in-frame clones and is missing some. This table holds 150,000 to 200,000 clones, 92% found once. Study-level results: Clonal diversity was possibly underestimated, and white British individuals and females predominated among donors. Per reports, nearly half of all spike-specific TCRs target regions that are unmutated in variants.

Pooled samples include second doses given at about 4 or 12 weeks. As regards this clone: The antigen remains undetermined.

Source: peripheral blood, taken 28 days after the second AZD1222 dose. The rearrangement uses TRBV19 and TRBJ1-6; the D gene is possibly TRBD1 (5 bases). The origin of this receptor is an adult who received the AZD1222 COVID-19 vaccine. This chain's CDR3 is CASSIGKGSPLHF. The CDR3 coding sequence is TGTGCCAGTAGTATAGGGAAGGGGTCACCCCTCCACTTT.